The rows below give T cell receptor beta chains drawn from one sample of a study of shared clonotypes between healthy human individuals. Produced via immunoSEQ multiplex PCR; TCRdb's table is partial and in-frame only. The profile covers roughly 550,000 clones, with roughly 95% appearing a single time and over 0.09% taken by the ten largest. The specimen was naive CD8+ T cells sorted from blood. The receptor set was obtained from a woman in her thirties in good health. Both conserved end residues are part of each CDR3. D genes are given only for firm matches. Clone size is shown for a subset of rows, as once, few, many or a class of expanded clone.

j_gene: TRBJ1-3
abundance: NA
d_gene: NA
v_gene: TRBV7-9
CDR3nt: TGTGCCAGCACCTCGCTAAACACCATATATTTT
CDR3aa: CASTSLNTIYF

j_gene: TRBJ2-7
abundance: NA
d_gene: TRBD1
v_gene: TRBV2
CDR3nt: TGTGCCAGCATTGGGACAGGGGGCTGGGAGCAGTACTTC
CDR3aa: CASIGTGGWEQYF

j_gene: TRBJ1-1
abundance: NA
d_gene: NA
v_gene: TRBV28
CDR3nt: TGTGCCAGCAGTTTTTGGGGGCTGGGCACTGAAGCTTTCTTT
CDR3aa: CASSFWGLGTEAFF

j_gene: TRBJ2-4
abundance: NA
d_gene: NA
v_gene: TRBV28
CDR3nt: TGTGCCAGCAGTTTATCTATGATAGCCAAAAACATTCAGTACTTC
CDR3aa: CASSLSMIAKNIQYF

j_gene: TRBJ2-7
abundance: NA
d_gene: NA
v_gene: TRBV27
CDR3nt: TGTGCCAGCAGATTAGGGACTGGCTACGAGCAGTACTTC
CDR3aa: CASRLGTGYEQYF

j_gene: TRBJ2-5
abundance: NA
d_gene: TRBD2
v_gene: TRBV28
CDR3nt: TGTGCCAGCAGCTCCGGACTAGCGCTCCAAGAGACCCAGTACTTC
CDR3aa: CASSSGLALQETQYF

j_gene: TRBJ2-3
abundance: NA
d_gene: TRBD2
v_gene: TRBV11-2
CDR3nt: TGTGCCAGCAGCCCCAGGACTAGCGGGAGCCGGGATACGCAGTATTTT
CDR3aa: CASSPRTSGSRDTQYF

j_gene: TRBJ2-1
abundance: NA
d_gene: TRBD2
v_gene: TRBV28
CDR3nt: TGTGCCAGCAGTTCTAGCGGGAGCCCCCCTAGCTCCTACAATGAGCAGTTCTTC
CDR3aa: CASSSSGSPPSSYNEQFF

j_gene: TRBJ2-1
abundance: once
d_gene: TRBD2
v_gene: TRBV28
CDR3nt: TGTGCCAGCAGTCCCCGGGGTAGCGGGAGCCGGGAGTGGGAGCAGTTCTTC
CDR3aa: CASSPRGSGSREWEQFF

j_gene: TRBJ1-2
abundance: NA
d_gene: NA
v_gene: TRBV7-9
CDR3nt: TGTGCCAGCAGCATAGGAACAGGATTTAACTATGGCTACACCTTC
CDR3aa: CASSIGTGFNYGYTF

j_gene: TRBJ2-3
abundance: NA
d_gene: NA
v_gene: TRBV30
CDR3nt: TGTGCCTGGACCCCGAGCATCACTAGCACAGATACGCAGTATTTT
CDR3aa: CAWTPSITSTDTQYF

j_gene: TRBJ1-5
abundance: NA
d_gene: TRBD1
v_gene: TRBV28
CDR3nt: TGTGCCAGCAGTCGAGGGACAGAACTCAATCAGCCCCAGCATTTT
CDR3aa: CASSRGTELNQPQHF

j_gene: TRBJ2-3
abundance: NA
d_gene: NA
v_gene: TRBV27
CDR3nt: TGTGCCAGCAGTCCCCGGGATTCGAGAAGCACAGATACGCAGTATTTT
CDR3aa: CASSPRDSRSTDTQYF

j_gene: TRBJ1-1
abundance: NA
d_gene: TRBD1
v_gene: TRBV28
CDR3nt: TGTGCCAGCAGTAAGGACAGGGTGAATGAAGCTTTCTTT
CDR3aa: CASSKDRVNEAFF

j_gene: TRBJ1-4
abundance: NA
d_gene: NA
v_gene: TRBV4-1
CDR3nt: TGCGCCAGCAGCCAAGAGTGGGAGGGGGGGACTAATGAAAAACTGTTTTTT
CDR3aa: CASSQEWEGGTNEKLFF

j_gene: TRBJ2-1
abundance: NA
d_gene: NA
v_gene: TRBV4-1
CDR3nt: TGCGCCAGCAGCACTGTGAGGGGGAGCTCCTACAATGAGCAGTTCTTC
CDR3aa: CASSTVRGSSYNEQFF

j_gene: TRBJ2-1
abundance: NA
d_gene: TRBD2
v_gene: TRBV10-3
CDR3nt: TGTGCCATCAGCGAACTAGCGGGCCCATACAATGAGCAGTTCTTC
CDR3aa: CAISELAGPYNEQFF

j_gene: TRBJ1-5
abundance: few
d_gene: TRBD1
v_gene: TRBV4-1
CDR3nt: TGCGCCAGCAGCGGGACAGACAATCAGCCCCAGCATTTT
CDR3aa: CASSGTDNQPQHF

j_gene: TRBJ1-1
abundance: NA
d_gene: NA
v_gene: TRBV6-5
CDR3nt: TGTGCCAGCAGTTACGGGGAGGGTACTGAAGCTTTCTTT
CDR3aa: CASSYGEGTEAFF

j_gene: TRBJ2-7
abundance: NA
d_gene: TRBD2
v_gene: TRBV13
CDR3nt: TGTGCCAGCAGCCCTGCGGGAGCAGGCGAGCAGTACTTC
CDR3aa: CASSPAGAGEQYF

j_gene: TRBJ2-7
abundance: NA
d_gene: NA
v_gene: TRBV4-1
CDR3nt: TGCGCCAGCAGCCAGGCCGAAGGCTCCTACTACGAGCAGTACTTC
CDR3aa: CASSQAEGSYYEQYF

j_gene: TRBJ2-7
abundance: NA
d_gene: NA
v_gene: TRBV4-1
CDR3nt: TGCGCCAGCAGCCATGGACAACCGGGAAGAAATAGCGAGCAGTACTTC
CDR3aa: CASSHGQPGRNSEQYF